The clone carrying this T cell receptor (beta chain) appeared many times. Its antigen remains unidentified. Arm-PCR of CDR3 regions and iRepertoire HTBI primers were the basis on which TCR beta libraries were built. Per the original data handling: Overall, samples carried around 60 TRBV and around 15 TRBJ segments. TCRdb re-analysed the multiplex PCR reads in MiXCR, keeping a single row per CDR3 protein. It is TCRdb's table, rather than the study itself, that gives the V and J calls and clone size. This repertoire shows 300,000 or so distinct CDR3 sequences, around 20% found once; its top ten account for over 25%. The time point denotes: persistent/refractory GD, antithyroid drugs over 5 years with positive TRAb. There was RNA extracted from PBMCs, and the TCR library was made from it. This specimen belongs to a study of regulatory T cells in long-lasting Graves disease. As for the study in general: Persistent Graves' disease meant over 5 years of antithyroid drugs with positive TSH receptor antibodies.

CDR1 and CDR2 (germline): SGHAT, FQNNGV. This CDR3 is built from 16 residues. V was pared by 5 bases and J by 5 bases, with 22 bases between. The study, taken as a whole, reports: Newly diagnosed Graves' patients exceeded persistent ones in TCR diversity.

The V and J genes are TRBV11-2 and TRBJ2-7, with D perhaps TRBD2 (5 bases). Sequencing used peripheral blood mononuclear cells (PBMCs), obtained when the disease was refractory, from a patient treated with antithyroid drugs. The clonotype was recovered from a female donor with Graves disease. DNA of the CDR3: TGTGCCAGCAGCCCCAGTCTGTTACTAGTAGTCAACGAGCAGTACTTC. The encoded protein is CASSPSLLLVVNEQYF.